This record looks at one T cell receptor (beta chain) sequence and its context. These data are taken from a study of blood T cell repertoires in COVID-19. Clones were read by immunoSEQ multiplex PCR, and TCRdb kept only the in-frame ones, dropping some. The sample contains about 260,000 clones, 88% of which appear only once. Sequencing was carried out using peripheral blood. The clonotype was recovered from a man between 60 and 70 years old who had recovered from COVID-19.

The CDR3 is CASSELAAGSYNEQFF. In DNA, the CDR3 is TGTGCCAGCTCAGAACTAGCGGCCGGGTCTTACAATGAGCAGTTCTTC. The J gene is TRBJ2-1, the V gene TRBV18; 8 bases agree with TRBD2. The length of the CDR3 is 16 residues. With V trimmed by 5 bases and J by 4 bases, 10 bases remained unmatched. CDR1 and CDR2 from the germline V gene are KGHSH and LQKENI. Filled out from reference TRBV18 and TRBJ2-1, the complete variable domain reads NAGVMQNPRHLVRRRGQEARLRCSPMKGHSHVYWYRQLPEEGLKFMVYLQKENIIDESGMPKERFSAEFPKEGPSILRIQQVVRGDSAAYFCASSELAAGSYNEQFFGPGTRLTVL.